This T cell receptor (beta chain) originates from a study of blood T cell repertoires in COVID-19. Trimming removed 1 base from V and 8 bases from J, with 14 bases in between. The germline CDR1 and CDR2 sequences are MGHRA and YSYEKL. This CDR3 has 15 amino acids. Some clones are missing from TCRdb's copy, which holds only in-frame ones; the method was immunoSEQ multiplex PCR. The profile shows about 25,000 clones, 89% of them singletons. The origin of this receptor is a man in his 70s with acute or convalescent COVID-19. The sequencing sample was made of peripheral blood. The rearrangement links TRBV4-1 to TRBJ1-4; D remains ambiguous. CDR3 in DNA: TGCGCCAGCAGCCAAGCGATGTGGGAGAGGGAAAAACTGTTTTTT. As protein: CASSQAMWEREKLFF.